Below, 15 T cell receptor beta chains from the same sample are listed, as sequenced in a study of OX40 agonist ivuxolimab in advanced cancers. This table comes from immunoSEQ multiplex PCR, and its TCRdb copy is limited to in-frame clones, with some not included. The sample comprises 60,000 to 75,000 clones, around 88% of which are singletons, and 2% to 2.5% rests with the top ten. The sequencing used CD4+ or CD8+ T cells sorted from blood, collected in a trial of the OX40 agonist ivuxolimab. The receptors come from an adult with an advanced solid tumor such as melanoma, head and neck, liver or kidney cancer.

The DNA of the CDR3 is TGTGCCAGCAGCATAAACAGGGGCCCCTACGAGCAGTACTTC. Protein sequence: CASSINRGPYEQYF. The chain is built from TRBV7-2 and TRBJ2-7, with TRBD1 identical over 7 bases. Germline values: CDR1 SGHTA, CDR2 FQGNSA. The V and J ends lost 5 bases and 2 bases, in that order; junction bases with no gene match: 6. CDR3 length: 14 residues.

The chain uses TRBV9 and TRBJ2-2; 7 bases fit TRBD2. V lost 4 bases, J lost 5 bases, and 11 bases stayed unmatched. The CDR3 totals 16 residues. Germline CDR1 reads SGDLS; CDR2 reads YYNGEE. The CDR3 loop is CASSPVVSGYTGELFF. DNA of the CDR3: TGTGCCAGCAGCCCAGTGGTTAGCGGGTATACCGGGGAGCTGTTTTTT.

CDR3 coding DNA: TGTGCCTGGAGTGTAGTGGCAGGCCGGAGGTACTTC. Amino acid sequence: CAWSVVAGRRYF. The V and J genes are TRBV30 and TRBJ2-7; D is unclear. CDR3 size: 12 residues. Germline CDR1 is GTSNPN and CDR2 is SVGIG (reference sequence). The V gene lost 0 bases and the J gene lost 12 bases, with 15 bases spanning the gap.

The chain employs TRBV7-9 and TRBJ1-2; D call uncertain. Germline V gene lookup returns CDR1 SEHNR and CDR2 FQNEAQ (reference sequence). V was shortened by 7 bases and J by 4 bases, with 16 bases between the two germline ends. The CDR3 covers 14 residues. CDR3 coding DNA: TGTGCCAGCAACCGCGGAGGTGTCGGCTATGGCTACACCTTC. It encodes CASNRGGVGYGYTF.

The CDR3 protein is CASSIQPGQGAYGYTF. The CDR3 DNA is TGTGCCAGTAGTATACAACCGGGACAGGGGGCGTATGGCTACACCTTC. This chain connects TRBV19 to TRBJ1-2; 12 bases match TRBD1. The V gene end was trimmed by 2 bases and the J gene end by 5 bases; junction bases not matched to a gene: 6. Germline CDR1 LNHDA, CDR2 SQIVND (reference sequence). The CDR3 sequence is 16 residues long.

CDR3: CASRQGADEQFF. Written as DNA, the CDR3 is TGCGCCAGCAGACAGGGGGCGGATGAGCAGTTCTTC. The rearrangement links TRBV5-1 to TRBJ2-1, with TRBD1 identical over 9 bases. V lost 5 bases and J lost 8; bases outside the gene matches: 2. Germline CDR1 reads SGHRS; CDR2 reads YFSETQ. The CDR3 sequence is 12 residues long.

The J gene is TRBJ2-3, the V gene TRBV5-1; D is unclear. V shed 7 bases and J shed 2 bases, with 8 bases lying between them. Per germline, CDR1 SGHRS and CDR2 YFSETQ. The CDR3 sequence is 12 residues long. The CDR3 DNA follows: TGCGCCAGCCGAGTTTTCACAGATACGCAGTATTTT. Protein: CASRVFTDTQYF.

This chain connects TRBV19 to TRBJ2-5, with 8 nucleotides matching TRBD2. V dropped 2 bases and J dropped 1; count of bases not matched to a gene: 0. Germline loops: CDR1 LNHDA, CDR2 SQIVND (reference sequence). This CDR3 contains 14 residues. CDR3 in amino acids: CASSITSGQETQYF. The CDR3 DNA follows: TGTGCCAGTAGTATAACTAGCGGCCAAGAGACCCAGTACTTC.

This clone was recorded only once. This chain connects TRBV4-1 to TRBJ2-7; 12 nucleotides align to TRBD2. CDR3 length equals 15 residues. Germline V gives CDR1 MGHRA, CDR2 YSYEKL. Trimming cost V 4 bases and J 3 bases; bases outside gene matches: 4. The DNA of the CDR3 is TGCGCCAGCAGCCGAGGACTAGCGGGGAACTACGAGCAGTACTTC. Protein product: CASSRGLAGNYEQYF.

This clone was seen only a few times. Here the CDR3 reads CASSLAGGTLDEQFF. CDR3 bases: TGTGCCAGCAGCTTAGCGGGGGGGACCTTGGATGAGCAGTTCTTC. The J gene is TRBJ2-1, the V gene TRBV7-2, with TRBD2 identical over 7 bases. CDR1 and CDR2 from the germline V gene are SGHTA and FQGNSA. J lost 8 bases, V lost 0 bases, and 7 bases had no gene match. The CDR3 is made up of 15 amino acids.

The chain joins TRBV4-1 to TRBJ1-2; no firm D call. CDR1 is MGHRA and CDR2 is YSYEKL in the germline V gene. V was pared by 1 base and J by 9 bases, with 15 bases between. The CDR3 spans 14 residues. CDR3 coding DNA: TGCGCCAGCAGCCAAGGGGGAGGACTTCTAAGCTACACCTTC. This translates into CASSQGGGLLSYTF.

In its sample, this clone was seen a few times. V gene TRBV7-2 combines with J gene TRBJ1-6; TRBD1 might be the D (6 bases). Trimming removed 6 bases at V and 11 bases at J, with 20 bases between. CDR1 is SGHTA and CDR2 is FQGNSA in the germline V gene. This CDR3 is built from 15 residues. The CDR3 is CASSYRDPAWTPLHF. The CDR3 nucleotides are TGTGCCAGCAGTTACAGGGATCCGGCTTGGACACCCCTCCACTTT. The full variable domain, with the rest looked up from reference TRBV7-2 and TRBJ1-6, is GAGVSQSPSNKVTEKGKDVELRCDPISGHTALYWYRQSLGQGLEFLIYFQGNSAPDKSGLPSDRFSAERTGGSVSTLTIQRTQQEDSAVYLCASSYRDPAWTPLHFGNGTRLTVT.

This chain links TRBV5-4 with TRBJ2-7; 7 bases are shared with TRBD2. The CDR3 spans 15 residues. Trimming cost V 1 base and J 3 bases; bases outside gene matches: 7. Per germline, CDR1 SGHNT and CDR2 YYREEE (reference sequence). The CDR3 coding sequence is TGTGCCAGCAGCTTGTCCGTGGCGGGGGACTACGAGCAGTACTTC. Protein product: CASSLSVAGDYEQYF. Complete variable domain (other parts from reference TRBV5-4 and TRBJ2-7): ETGVTQSPTHLIKTRGQQVTLRCSSQSGHNTVSWYQQALGQGPQFIFQYYREEENGRGNFPPRFSGLQFPNYSSELNVNALELDDSALYLCASSLSVAGDYEQYFGPGTRLTVT.

This rearrangement joins TRBV7-2 to TRBJ2-3, with D perhaps matching TRBD2 (6 bases). CDR1 SGHTA and CDR2 FQGNSA come from the germline V gene. Trimming pared 1 base from V and 5 bases from J, leaving 13 bases between. This CDR3 has 15 amino acids. The CDR3 region is CASSLGVGRGDTQYF. The CDR3 DNA sequence: TGTGCCAGCAGCTTAGGGGTGGGGCGGGGAGATACGCAGTATTTT.

This sequence joins TRBV30 and TRBJ2-3; 15 bases agree with TRBD2. This CDR3 has 15 residues. V lost 4 bases, J lost 8 bases, and 7 bases stayed unmatched. Germline V gene sequence: CDR1 GTSNPN, CDR2 SVGIG (reference sequence). The CDR3 DNA reads TGTGCCTGGATGGGACTAGCGGGGGGTTCGGGTACGCAGTATTTT. Translation gives CAWMGLAGGSGTQYF.